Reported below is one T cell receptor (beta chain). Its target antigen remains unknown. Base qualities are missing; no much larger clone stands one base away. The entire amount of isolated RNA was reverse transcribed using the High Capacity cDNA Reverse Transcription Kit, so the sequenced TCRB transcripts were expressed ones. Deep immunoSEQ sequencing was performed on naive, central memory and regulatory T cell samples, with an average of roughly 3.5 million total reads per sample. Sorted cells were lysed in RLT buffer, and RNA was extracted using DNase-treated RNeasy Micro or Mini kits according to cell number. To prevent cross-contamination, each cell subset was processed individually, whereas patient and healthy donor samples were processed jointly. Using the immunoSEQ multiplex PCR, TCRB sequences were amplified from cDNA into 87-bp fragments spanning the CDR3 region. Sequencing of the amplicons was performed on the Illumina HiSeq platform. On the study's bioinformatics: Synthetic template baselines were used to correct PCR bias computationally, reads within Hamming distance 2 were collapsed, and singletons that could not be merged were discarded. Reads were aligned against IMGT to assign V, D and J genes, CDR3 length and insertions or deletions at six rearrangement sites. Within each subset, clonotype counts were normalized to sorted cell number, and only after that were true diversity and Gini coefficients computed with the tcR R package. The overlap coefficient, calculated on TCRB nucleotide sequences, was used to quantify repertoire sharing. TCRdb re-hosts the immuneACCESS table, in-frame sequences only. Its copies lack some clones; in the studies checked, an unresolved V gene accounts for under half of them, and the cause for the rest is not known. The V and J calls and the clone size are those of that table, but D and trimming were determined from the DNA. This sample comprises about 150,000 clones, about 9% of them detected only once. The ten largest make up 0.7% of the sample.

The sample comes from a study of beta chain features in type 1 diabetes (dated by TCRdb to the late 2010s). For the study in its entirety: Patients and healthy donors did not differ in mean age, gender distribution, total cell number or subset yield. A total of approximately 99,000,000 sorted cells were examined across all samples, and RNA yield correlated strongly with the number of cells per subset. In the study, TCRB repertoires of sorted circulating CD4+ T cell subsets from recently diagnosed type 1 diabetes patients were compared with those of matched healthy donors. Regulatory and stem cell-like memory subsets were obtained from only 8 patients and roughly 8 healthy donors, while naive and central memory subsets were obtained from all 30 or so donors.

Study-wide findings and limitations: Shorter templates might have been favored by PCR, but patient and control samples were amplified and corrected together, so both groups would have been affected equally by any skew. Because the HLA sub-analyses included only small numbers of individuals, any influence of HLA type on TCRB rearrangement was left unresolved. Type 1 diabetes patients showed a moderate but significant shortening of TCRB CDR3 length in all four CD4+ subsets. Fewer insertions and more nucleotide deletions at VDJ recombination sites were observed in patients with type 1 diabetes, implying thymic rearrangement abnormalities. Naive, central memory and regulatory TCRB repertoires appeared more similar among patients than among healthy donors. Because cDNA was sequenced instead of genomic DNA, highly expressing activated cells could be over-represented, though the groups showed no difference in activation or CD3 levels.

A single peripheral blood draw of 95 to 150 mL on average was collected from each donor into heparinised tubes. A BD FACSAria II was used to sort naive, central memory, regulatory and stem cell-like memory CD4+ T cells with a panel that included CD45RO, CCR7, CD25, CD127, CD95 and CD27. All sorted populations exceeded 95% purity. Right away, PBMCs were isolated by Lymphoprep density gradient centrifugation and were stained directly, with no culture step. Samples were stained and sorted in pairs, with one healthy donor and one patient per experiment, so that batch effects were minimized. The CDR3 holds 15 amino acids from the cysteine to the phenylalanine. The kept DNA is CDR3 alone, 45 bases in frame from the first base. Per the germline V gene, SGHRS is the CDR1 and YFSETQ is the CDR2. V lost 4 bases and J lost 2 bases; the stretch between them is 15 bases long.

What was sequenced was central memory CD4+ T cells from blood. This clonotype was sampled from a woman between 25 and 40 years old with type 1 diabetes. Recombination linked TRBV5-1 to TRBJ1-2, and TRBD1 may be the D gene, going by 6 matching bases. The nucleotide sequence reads TGCGCCAGCAGCCCCCGGGGGGGGCACAACTATGGCTACACCTTC. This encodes CASSPRGGHNYGYTF.